One TCR beta chain is described in this entry. The antigen remains unidentified. CDR1 is MNHEY and CDR2 is SMNVEV in the germline V gene (reference sequence). The CDR3 loop spans 15 amino acids. V lost 0 bases and J lost 2; bases outside the gene matches: 4. The data belong to a study of cytomegalovirus exposure and HLA in healthy donors. Study at large: Earlier sequencing of some 190 million T cells yielded 120 million or so unique TCR beta sequences.

Notes on the study in general: Presence/absence analyses assumed roughly uniform sequencing depth across donors. Being productive about 87% or about 30% of the time was typical of most TCR beta V segments in an earlier analysis. A later analysis found that most CMV-associated TCR beta chains appeared HLA-restricted.

The PCR employed 60 Vbeta primers together with 13 Jbeta primers. Profiled with immunoSEQ multiplex PCR; TCRdb holds only in-frame clones, not every one. This table has under 100,000 clones, under 80% appearing once. The J gene is TRBJ2-7, the V gene TRBV27; 7 nucleotides align to TRBD1. The sequenced sample was PBMCs. The origin of this receptor is a human donor in good health. The CDR3 spells CASSLSGQATYEQYF. The CDR3 DNA is TGTGCCAGCAGTTTATCTGGACAGGCGACCTACGAGCAGTACTTC.